Listed here are 18 T cell receptor beta chains from one sample, sequenced in a study of cytomegalovirus exposure and HLA in healthy donors. A multiplex PCR was run with 60 Vbeta primers and 13 Jbeta primers. Sequencing used immunoSEQ multiplex PCR; TCRdb keeps in-frame clones, though not all of them. The sample has some 80,000 clones; about 9.4% are singletons. Sequencing was performed on PBMCs. The receptor source for this set is a man in his fifties or sixties in good health and CMV-seropositive.

This sequence joins TRBV28 and TRBJ2-3, with a possible D match to TRBD1 (5 bases). Germline assignment: CDR1 MDHEN and CDR2 SYDVKM. The CDR3 runs 11 residues. Trimming left V 9 bases short and J 10 bases short, with 14 bases between. The CDR3 reads CASHTVGPQYF. The CDR3 DNA follows: TGTGCCAGTCATACGGTGGGGCCGCAGTATTTT.

This clone was counted between two and nine times. The chain is built from TRBV11-3 and TRBJ2-5; 7 nucleotides match TRBD1. Per germline, CDR1 SGHNT and CDR2 YENEEA. CDR3 length: 13 residues. V lost 5 bases and J lost 4; bases outside the gene matches: 4. The CDR3 loop reads CASSTGTVETQYF. CDR3 coding DNA: TGTGCCAGCAGCACCGGGACAGTAGAGACCCAGTACTTC.

Only a few counts were recorded for this clone. This chain links TRBV29-1 with TRBJ2-1, with D perhaps matching TRBD2 (5 bases). The CDR3 runs to 14 residues. Deletions cut 4 bases from V and 3 bases from J, with 13 bases between. The germline CDR1 and CDR2 sequences are SQVTM and ANQGSEA. The CDR3 region is CSVVGGLGYNEQFF. DNA of the CDR3: TGCAGCGTTGTTGGAGGTCTGGGCTACAATGAGCAGTTCTTC.

This clone showed up just a few times. The CDR3 DNA is TGTGCCAGCAGTTTCTTTCCAGGGGTCGATAATTCACCCCTCCACTTT. Protein product: CASSFFPGVDNSPLHF. The chain uses TRBV27 and TRBJ1-6, with D possibly being TRBD1 (6 bases). The CDR3 sequence is 16 residues long. Per the germline V gene, CDR1 is MNHEY and CDR2 is SMNVEV (reference sequence). V was trimmed by 3 bases and J by 5 bases, leaving 14 bases between them.

This clone appeared once. The DNA of the CDR3 is TGTGCCAGCAGTTCTACCCCCCCGACAGTCGGAGAAAAACTGTTTTTT. It is translated as CASSSTPPTVGEKLFF. This chain uses TRBV6-6 with TRBJ1-4; D might be TRBD1 (5 bases). The V gene's germline CDR1 is MNHNY and CDR2 SVGAGI (reference sequence). Trimming took off 4 bases at V and 8 bases at J, with 20 bases between the two ends. This CDR3 contains 16 residues.

The chain uses TRBV28 and TRBJ1-3, with TRBD1 identical over 8 bases. The CDR3 consists of 15 residues. The junction had 6 bases not matched to a gene; V was cut back by 2 bases and J by 6 bases. Per the germline V gene, CDR1 is MDHEN and CDR2 is SYDVKM. The CDR3 sequence: CASSLVRGQQNTIYF. The CDR3 DNA is TGTGCCAGCAGTTTAGTCAGGGGGCAACAAAACACCATATATTTT.

In regard to this clone: A much larger clone lies one base from this, so it may be a read error. This chain uses TRBV7-9 with TRBJ1-1; maybe TRBD1 (5 bases). This CDR3 has 13 amino acids. Germline V CDR1 and CDR2: SEHNR, FQNEAQ (reference sequence). V was shortened by 2 bases and J by 1 base, with 5 bases between the two germline ends. CDR3 sequence: CASSLQGNTEAFF. The DNA of the CDR3 is TGTGCCAGCAGCTTACAGGGGAACACTGAAGCTTTCTTT. The variable domain in full, with the rest retrieved from reference TRBV7-9 and TRBJ1-1, is DTGVSQNPRHKITKRGQNVTFRCDPISEHNRLYWYRQTLGQGPEFLTYFQNEAQLEKSRLLSDRFSAERPKGSFSTLEIQRTEQGDSAMYLCASSLQGNTEAFFGQGTRLTVV.

The rearrangement links TRBV5-6 to TRBJ2-7; TRBD2 is a possible D gene (5 bases). This CDR3 contains 15 residues. V was shortened by 2 bases and J by 2 bases, with 14 bases between the two germline ends. Germline CDR1 is SGHDT and CDR2 is YYEEEE. CDR3 loop: CASSFPDSDPYEQYV. As DNA, the CDR3 is TGTGCCAGCAGCTTCCCCGATAGCGACCCCTACGAGCAGTACGTC.

The chain uses TRBV29-1 and TRBJ2-5; D is unclear. The assigned J gene may be wrong: the sequence end matches TRBJ2-7 better. CDR1 and CDR2 from the germline V gene are SQVTM and ANQGSEA. The CDR3 extends over 13 amino acids. Written as DNA, the CDR3 is TGCAGCGTTGAAGATCTGAACAGCTACGAGCAGTACTTC. The encoded protein is CSVEDLNSYEQYF.

This clone was seen more than once but under ten times. The chain employs TRBV19 and TRBJ2-1, with 7 bases that match TRBD1. Germline trimming cut 4 bases from V and 6 bases from J; bases unmatched to any gene: 6. From germline, CDR1 is LNHDA and CDR2 SQIVND (reference sequence). The CDR3 consists of 14 residues. CDR3 sequence (DNA): TGTGCCAGTAGTAAGGGGGCGAGCAGCAATGAGCAGTTCTTC. This codes for CASSKGASSNEQFF.

This chain uses TRBV9 with TRBJ2-5, with a weak D call TRBD1 (6 bases). Germline lookup yields CDR1 SGDLS and CDR2 YYNGEE. The CDR3 spans 14 residues. V lost 4 bases and J lost 0, with 10 bases in between. The CDR3, as DNA: TGTGCCAGCAGCTTCCGGGACAACCAAGAGACCCAGTACTTC. Translated, it gives CASSFRDNQETQYF.

The rearrangement links TRBV6-5 to TRBJ2-7; 7 positions agree with TRBD1. V dropped 0 bases and J dropped 4; count of bases not matched to a gene: 9. The germline gives CDR1 MNHEY, CDR2 SVGAGI. The CDR3 runs to 16 residues. The CDR3 DNA follows: TGTGCCAGCAGTTACTCGGGGCAGGGGGAAAGGTACGAGCAGTACTTC. It translates to CASSYSGQGERYEQYF.

The sample holds one count of this clone. Relative to the germline gene, one junction end is altered; a read error may explain this. The chain couples TRBV5-1 to TRBJ1-5; the match to TRBD1 covers 10 bases. Per the germline V gene, CDR1 is SGHRS and CDR2 is YFSETQ. The CDR3 is 15 amino acids. The chain's CDR3 is CASSYDGTGDQSQHF. In DNA form, the CDR3 reads TGCGCCAGCAGCTACGACGGGACAGGGGATCAGTCCCAGCATTTT.

V gene TRBV2 combines with J gene TRBJ2-5, with 7 bases identical to TRBD1. The junction had 3 bases not matched to a gene; V was cut back by 2 bases and J by 9 bases. Germline V gives CDR1 SNHLY, CDR2 FYNNEI. This CDR3 has 12 residues. CDR3 in amino acids: CASSELQGSQYF. The CDR3 DNA reads TGTGCCAGCAGTGAATTACAGGGGTCCCAGTACTTC. Complete variable domain (other parts from reference TRBV2 and TRBJ2-5): EPEVTQTPSHQVTQMGQEVILRCVPISNHLYFYWYRQILGQKVEFLVSFYNNEISEKSEIFDDQFSVERPDGSNFTLKIRSTKLEDSAMYFCASSELQGSQYFGPGTRLLVL.

The rearrangement joins TRBV4-1 to TRBJ1-1; maybe TRBD1 (5 bases). The germline CDR1 and CDR2 sequences are MGHRA and YSYEKL. V dropped 4 bases and J dropped 4 bases, with 19 bases sitting between them. The CDR3 is 16 amino acids. The CDR3 loop is CASSPDRRGMATEAFF. The CDR3 nucleotides read TGCGCCAGCAGCCCAGACCGTCGGGGGATGGCCACTGAAGCTTTCTTT.

The chain joins TRBV19 to TRBJ1-2, with 8 bases lining up with TRBD1. J gave up 8 bases and V 3 bases, and 5 bases lay outside the gene matches. This CDR3 is built from 13 residues. Germline V gene sequence: CDR1 LNHDA, CDR2 SQIVND (reference sequence). CDR3 in DNA: TGTGCCAGTAGTATGGACAGGGTTAGGGGCTACACCTTC. Its protein product is CASSMDRVRGYTF.

This clone has more than one count but fewer than ten. This chain uses TRBV18 with TRBJ1-5; no firm D call. CDR3 size: 14 residues. The ends were cut back, 4 bases at V and 1 base at J, with 8 bases in the middle. Germline V gives CDR1 KGHSH, CDR2 LQKENI. Here the CDR3 reads CASSQSGSNQPQHF. The CDR3 bases are TGTGCCAGCTCACAATCCGGGAGCAATCAGCCCCAGCATTTT.

This clone was observed a handful of times. It is unclear where the CDR3 begins or ends on the DNA, so no DNA is shown, and the CDR3 is as TCRdb lists it. CDR3 amino acids: CASSFGKGNQPQNF. The chain combines TRBV28 with TRBJ1-5. The CDR3 is 14 residues long, ends included. From germline, CDR1 is MDHEN and CDR2 SYDVKM.